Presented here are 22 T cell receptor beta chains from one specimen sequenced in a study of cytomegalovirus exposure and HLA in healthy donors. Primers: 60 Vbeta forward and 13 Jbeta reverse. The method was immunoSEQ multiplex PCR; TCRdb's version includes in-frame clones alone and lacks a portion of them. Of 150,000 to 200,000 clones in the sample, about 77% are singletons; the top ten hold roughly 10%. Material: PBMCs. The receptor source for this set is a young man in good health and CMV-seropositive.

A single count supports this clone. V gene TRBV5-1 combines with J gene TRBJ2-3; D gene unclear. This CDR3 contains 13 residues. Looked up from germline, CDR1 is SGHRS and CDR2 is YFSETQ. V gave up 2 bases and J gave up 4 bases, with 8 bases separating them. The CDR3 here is CASSFPGSDTQYF. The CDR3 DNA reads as TGCGCCAGCAGCTTCCCAGGTTCAGATACGCAGTATTTT.

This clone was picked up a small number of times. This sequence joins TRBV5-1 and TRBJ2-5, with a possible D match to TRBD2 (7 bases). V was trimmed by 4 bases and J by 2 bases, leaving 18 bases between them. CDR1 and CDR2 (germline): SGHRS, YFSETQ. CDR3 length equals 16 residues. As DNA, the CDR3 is TGCGCCAGCAGCATGGGGGCAGGACTAGTGCAAGAGACCCAGTACTTC. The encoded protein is CASSMGAGLVQETQYF.

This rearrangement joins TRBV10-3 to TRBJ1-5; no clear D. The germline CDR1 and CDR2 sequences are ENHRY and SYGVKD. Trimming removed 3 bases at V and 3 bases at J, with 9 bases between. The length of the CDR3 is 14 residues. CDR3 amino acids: CAISDPGYNQPQHF. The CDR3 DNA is TGTGCCATCAGTGACCCGGGGTACAATCAGCCCCAGCATTTT.

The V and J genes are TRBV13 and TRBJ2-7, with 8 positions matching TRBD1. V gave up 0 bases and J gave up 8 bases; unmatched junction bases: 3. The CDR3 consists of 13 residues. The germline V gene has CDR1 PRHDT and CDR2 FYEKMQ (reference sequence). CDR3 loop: CASSLGDREQQYF. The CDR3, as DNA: TGTGCCAGCAGCTTAGGGGACAGGGAACAGCAGTACTTC.

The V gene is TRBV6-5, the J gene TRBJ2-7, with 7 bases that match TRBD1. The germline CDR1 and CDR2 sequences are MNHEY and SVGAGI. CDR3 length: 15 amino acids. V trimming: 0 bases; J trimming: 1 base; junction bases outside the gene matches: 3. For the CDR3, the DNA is TGTGCCAGCAGTTACTCTTCGACAGGGTCCTACGAGCAGTACTTC. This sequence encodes CASSYSSTGSYEQYF.

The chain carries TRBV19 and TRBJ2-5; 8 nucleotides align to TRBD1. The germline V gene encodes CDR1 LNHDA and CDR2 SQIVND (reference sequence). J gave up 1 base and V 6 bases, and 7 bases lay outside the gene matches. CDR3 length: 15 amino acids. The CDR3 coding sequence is TGTGCCAGTAGGGAACAGACAGGGGCCCAAGAGACCCAGTACTTC. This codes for CASREQTGAQETQYF.

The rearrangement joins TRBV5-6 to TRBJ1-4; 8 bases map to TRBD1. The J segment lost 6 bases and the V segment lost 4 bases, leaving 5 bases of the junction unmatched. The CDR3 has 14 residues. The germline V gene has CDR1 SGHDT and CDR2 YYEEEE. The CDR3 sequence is CASSPKDRDEKLFF. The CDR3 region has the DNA TGTGCCAGCAGCCCCAAGGACAGGGATGAAAAACTGTTTTTT.

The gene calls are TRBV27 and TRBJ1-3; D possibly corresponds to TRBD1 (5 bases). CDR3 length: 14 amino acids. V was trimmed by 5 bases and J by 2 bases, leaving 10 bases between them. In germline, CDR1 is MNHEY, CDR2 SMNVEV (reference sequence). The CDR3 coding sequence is TGTGCCAGCAGTCTAGGGGCGACTGGAAACACCATATATTTT. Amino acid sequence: CASSLGATGNTIYF.

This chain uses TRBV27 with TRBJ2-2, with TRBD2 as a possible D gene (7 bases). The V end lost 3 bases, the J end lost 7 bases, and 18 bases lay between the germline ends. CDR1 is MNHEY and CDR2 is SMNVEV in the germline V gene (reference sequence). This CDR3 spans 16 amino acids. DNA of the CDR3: TGTGCCAGCAGTTTGGAGTGGGGGGGCCAGGGCGGGGAGCTGTTTTTT. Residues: CASSLEWGGQGGELFF.

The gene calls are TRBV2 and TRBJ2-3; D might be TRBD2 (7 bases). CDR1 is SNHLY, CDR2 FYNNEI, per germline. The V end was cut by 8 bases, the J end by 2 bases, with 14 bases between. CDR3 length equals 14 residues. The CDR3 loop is CASGRGAFTDTQYF. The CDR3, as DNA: TGTGCCAGCGGGAGGGGGGCCTTCACAGATACGCAGTATTTT.

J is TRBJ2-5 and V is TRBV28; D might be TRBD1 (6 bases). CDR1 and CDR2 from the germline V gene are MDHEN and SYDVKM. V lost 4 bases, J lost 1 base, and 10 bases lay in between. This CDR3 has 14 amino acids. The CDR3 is CASSSGTSQETQYF. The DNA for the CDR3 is TGTGCCAGCAGTTCCGGGACATCCCAAGAGACCCAGTACTTC.

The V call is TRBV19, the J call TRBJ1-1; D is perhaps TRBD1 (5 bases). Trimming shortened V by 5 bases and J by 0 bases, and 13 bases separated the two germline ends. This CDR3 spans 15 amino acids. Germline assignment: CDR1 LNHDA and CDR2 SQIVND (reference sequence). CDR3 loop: CASSVGLTLNTEAFF. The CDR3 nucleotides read TGTGCCAGTAGTGTGGGACTCACACTGAACACTGAAGCTTTCTTT.

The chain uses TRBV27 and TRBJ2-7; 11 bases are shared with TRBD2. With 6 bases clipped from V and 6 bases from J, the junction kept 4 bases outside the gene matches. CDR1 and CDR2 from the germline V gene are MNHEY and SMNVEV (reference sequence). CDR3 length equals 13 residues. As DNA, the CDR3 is TGTGCCAGCAGATTAGCGGGAGGGGGCGAGCAGTACTTC. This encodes CASRLAGGGEQYF.

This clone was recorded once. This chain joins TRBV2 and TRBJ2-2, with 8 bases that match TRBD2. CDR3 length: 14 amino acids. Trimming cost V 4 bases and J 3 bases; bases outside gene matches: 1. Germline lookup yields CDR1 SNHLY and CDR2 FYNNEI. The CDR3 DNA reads TGTGCCAGCAGTGTACTAGCGGACACCGGGGAGCTGTTTTTT. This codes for CASSVLADTGELFF.

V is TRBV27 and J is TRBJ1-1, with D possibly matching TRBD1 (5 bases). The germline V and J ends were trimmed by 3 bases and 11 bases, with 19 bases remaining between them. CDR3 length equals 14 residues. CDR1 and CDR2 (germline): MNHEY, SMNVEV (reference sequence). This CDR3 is CASSFSGEGMIAFF. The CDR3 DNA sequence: TGTGCCAGCAGTTTTTCGGGGGAGGGTATGATTGCTTTCTTT.

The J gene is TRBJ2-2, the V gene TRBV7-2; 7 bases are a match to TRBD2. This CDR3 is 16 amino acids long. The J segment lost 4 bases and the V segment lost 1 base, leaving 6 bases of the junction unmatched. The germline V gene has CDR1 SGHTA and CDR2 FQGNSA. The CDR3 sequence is CASSLGWREITGELFF. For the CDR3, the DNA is TGTGCCAGCAGCTTAGGCTGGCGGGAGATCACCGGGGAGCTGTTTTTT.

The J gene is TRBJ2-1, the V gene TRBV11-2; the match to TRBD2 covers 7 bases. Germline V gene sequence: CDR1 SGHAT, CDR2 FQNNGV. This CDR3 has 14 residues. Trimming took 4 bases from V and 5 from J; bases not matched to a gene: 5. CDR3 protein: CASSSLAVHNEQFF. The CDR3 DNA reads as TGTGCCAGCAGCTCCCTAGCGGTCCACAATGAGCAGTTCTTC.

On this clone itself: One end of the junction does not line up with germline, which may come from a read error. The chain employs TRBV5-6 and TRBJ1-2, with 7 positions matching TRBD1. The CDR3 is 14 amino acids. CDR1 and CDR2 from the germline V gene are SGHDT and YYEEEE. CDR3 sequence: CANSTGTENYGYTF. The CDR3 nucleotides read TGTGCCAACAGCACCGGGACAGAAAACTATGGCTACACCTTC.

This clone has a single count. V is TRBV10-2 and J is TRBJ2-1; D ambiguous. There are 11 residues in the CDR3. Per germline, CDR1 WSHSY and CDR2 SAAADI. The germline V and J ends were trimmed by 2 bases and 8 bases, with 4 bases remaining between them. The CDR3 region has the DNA TGCGCCAGCAGTGAGATCGATGAGCAGTTCTTC. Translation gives CASSEIDEQFF.

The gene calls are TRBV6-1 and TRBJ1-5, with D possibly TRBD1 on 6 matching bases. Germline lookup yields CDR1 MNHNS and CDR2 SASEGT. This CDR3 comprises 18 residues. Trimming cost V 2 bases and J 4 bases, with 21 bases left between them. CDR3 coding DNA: TGTGCCAGCAGTGAACCCCCCTTTGGACAGACGAGAAATCAGCCCCAGCATTTT. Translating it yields CASSEPPFGQTRNQPQHF.

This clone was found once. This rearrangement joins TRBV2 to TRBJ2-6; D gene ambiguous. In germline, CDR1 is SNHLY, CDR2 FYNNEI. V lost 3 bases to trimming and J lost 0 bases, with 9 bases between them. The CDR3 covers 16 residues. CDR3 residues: CASSDPLSSGANVLTF. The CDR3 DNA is TGTGCCAGCAGTGACCCCCTCAGCTCTGGGGCCAACGTCCTGACTTTC.

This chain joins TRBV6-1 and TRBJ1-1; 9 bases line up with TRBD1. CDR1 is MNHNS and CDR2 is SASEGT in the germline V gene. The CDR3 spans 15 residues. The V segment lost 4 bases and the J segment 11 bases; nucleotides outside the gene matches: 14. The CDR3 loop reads CASSASGTGTPDAFF. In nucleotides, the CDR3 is TGTGCCAGCAGTGCCTCCGGGACAGGGACGCCGGACGCTTTCTTT.